These 12 T cell receptor beta chains were all obtained from the same sample, sequenced in a study of blood T cells in healthy people across ages. The use of a sample-barcoded 5' primer and a J-beta primer mix characterized a second PCR of about 6 to 12 cycles. Using its own MiXCR run on the 5' RACE reads, TCRdb lists one record per CDR3 protein. The profile shows over 950,000 distinct CDR3 sequences, 51% of them singletons. Sequenced: blood. These receptors all stem from a woman aged 60 to 75 in good health.

The chain couples TRBV12-3 or TRBV12-4 to TRBJ1-1; D gene ambiguous. V was pared by 1 base and J by 5 bases, with 8 bases between. The CDR3 is 13 amino acids. The CDR3 bases are TGTGCCAGCAGTTTAGTCCATGGGACTGAAGCTTTCTTT. This sequence encodes CASSLVHGTEAFF.

The J gene is TRBJ1-6, the V gene TRBV28; D may be TRBD1 (5 bases). V shed 6 bases and J shed 4 bases, with 19 bases lying between them. CDR1 MDHEN and CDR2 SYDVKM come from the germline V gene. The CDR3 runs 17 residues. The CDR3 nucleotides are TGTGCCAGCAGGGGGAACAGGAGAGCTGGATATAATTCACCCCTCCACTTT. Amino acids: CASRGNRRAGYNSPLHF.

The rearrangement uses TRBV7-2 and TRBJ1-2; perhaps TRBD1 as D (5 bases). V lost 1 base, J lost 5 bases, and 11 bases lay in between. The germline V gene has CDR1 SGHTA and CDR2 FQGNSA. The CDR3 runs 14 residues. CDR3 bases: TGTGCCAGCAGCTTAGGATCGGGGGGGTATGGCTACACCTTC. It yields the protein CASSLGSGGYGYTF.

The chain joins TRBV27 to TRBJ2-7, with D uncertain. Germline CDR1 reads MNHEY; CDR2 reads SMNVEV (reference sequence). Trimming cost V 8 bases and J 3 bases, with 11 bases left between them. The CDR3 runs 12 residues. The CDR3, as DNA: TGTGCCAGCGGGGTCAGTTACTACGAGCAGTACTTC. Its translation: CASGVSYYEQYF.

The J gene is TRBJ2-7, the V gene TRBV7-4, with D maybe TRBD1 (6 bases). Germline V gene lookup returns CDR1 SGHVT and CDR2 SQSDAQ. Trimming cost V 0 bases and J 0 bases, with 18 bases left between them. The CDR3 length is 18 residues. The CDR3 reads CASSLAHTGRLGSYEQYF. DNA for the CDR3: TGTGCCAGCAGCTTAGCCCATACAGGGAGACTCGGCTCCTACGAGCAGTACTTC.

This chain uses TRBV7-9 with TRBJ1-1; D is undetermined. The CDR3 sequence is 11 residues long. Per germline, CDR1 SEHNR and CDR2 FQNEAQ (reference sequence). The V end was cut by 0 bases, the J end by 11 bases, with 7 bases between. Here the CDR3 DNA reads TGTGCCAGCAGCTTAGCTGTTGAGGCTTTCTTT. This sequence encodes CASSLAVEAFF.

The rearrangement joins TRBV6-6 to TRBJ2-3; possible D gene TRBD2, 6 bases. The length of the CDR3 is 13 residues. V was trimmed by 6 bases and J by 7 bases, leaving 14 bases between them. Germline lookup yields CDR1 MNHNY and CDR2 SVGAGI (reference sequence). CDR3 sequence reads: CASSRRGIYTQYF. The CDR3 DNA is TGTGCCAGCAGCAGACGGGGGATATATACGCAGTATTTT.

J is TRBJ2-5 and V is TRBV4-1; TRBD1 or TRBD2 may be the D gene (5 bases each). Germline assignment: CDR1 MGHRA and CDR2 YSYEKL. The CDR3 covers 17 residues. The ends were cut back, 6 bases at V and 2 bases at J, with 22 bases in the middle. CDR3 DNA sequence: TGCGCCAGCAGTCAATCGCATGAGGGGTTGGGGCAAGAGACCCAGTACTTC. Its protein product is CASSQSHEGLGQETQYF.

This clonotype was seen a few times. The chain uses TRBV12-3 or TRBV12-4 and TRBJ2-7; tentatively, D is TRBD1 (6 bases). The V gene lost 5 bases and the J gene lost 4 bases, with 15 bases spanning the gap. The CDR3 loop spans 14 amino acids. The CDR3 nucleotides are TGTGCCAGCAGTAGAGGACAGTTTTCATACGAGCAGTACTTC. This sequence encodes CASSRGQFSYEQYF.

This clonotype was seen more than once but under ten times. The gene calls are TRBV7-2 and TRBJ2-3; the D is unclear. The CDR3 is 15 residues long. Trimming pared 5 bases from V and 6 bases from J, leaving 18 bases between. Germline CDR1 SGHTA, CDR2 FQGNSA. The CDR3 reads CASSPQTESWDTQYF. The CDR3, as DNA: TGTGCCAGCAGCCCACAAACCGAGTCCTGGGATACGCAGTATTTT.

The chain is built from TRBV4-1 and TRBJ1-6; 7 positions match TRBD1. The germline gives CDR1 MGHRA, CDR2 YSYEKL. Unmatched junction bases numbered 11, after V lost 4 bases and J lost 8 bases. The CDR3 length is 16 residues. The CDR3 DNA is TGCGCCAGCAGCCGAACCCCGGGACAGTTGGATTCACCCCTCCACTTT. Residues: CASSRTPGQLDSPLHF.

This clonotype was observed a handful of times. CDR3 loop: CASSQDRRERMRGYTF. CDR3 sequence (DNA): TGTGCCAGCAGCCAAGATCGGCGGGAACGTATGAGGGGCTACACCTTC. The gene calls are TRBV3-1 and TRBJ1-2; D remains unclear. V lost 0 bases and J lost 8, with 19 bases in between. The germline gives CDR1 LGHDT, CDR2 YNNKEL (reference sequence). The CDR3 consists of 16 residues.